The 27 T cell receptor beta chains below were found in one sample sequenced in a study of cytomegalovirus exposure and HLA in healthy donors. Produced via immunoSEQ multiplex PCR; TCRdb's table is partial and in-frame only. The sample consists of roughly 220,000 clones, over 70% of them appearing once. Input material: PBMCs. The source of these receptors is a woman aged 30 to 39 in good health and CMV-seropositive.

J is TRBJ1-5 and V is TRBV6-5; 8 positions match TRBD1. The CDR3 extends over 15 amino acids. Trimming cost V 4 bases and J 5 bases; bases outside gene matches: 7. Germline V lookup: CDR1 MNHEY, CDR2 SVGAGI. The chain's CDR3 is CASSSRQGRYQPQHF. As DNA, the CDR3 is TGTGCCAGCAGTTCCCGACAGGGGCGGTATCAGCCCCAGCATTTT.

This chain links TRBV6-5 with TRBJ2-5; 7 bases fit TRBD2. The CDR3 runs 15 residues. Germline loops: CDR1 MNHEY, CDR2 SVGAGI. J was trimmed by 3 bases and V by 6 bases; bases with no gene match: 10. Here the CDR3 reads CASSVGLAAEETQYF. The CDR3 nucleotides read TGTGCCAGCAGCGTTGGTCTAGCGGCCGAAGAGACCCAGTACTTC.

The chain combines TRBV6-6 with TRBJ1-5; 10 nucleotides match TRBD1. Germline V gives CDR1 MNHNY, CDR2 SVGAGI (reference sequence). The CDR3 spans 15 residues. Trimming took 6 bases from V and 3 from J; bases not matched to a gene: 5. CDR3 nucleotides: TGTGCCAGCAGCGAGACAGGGGGCCACAATCAGCCCCAGCATTTT. Protein product: CASSETGGHNQPQHF.

The chain uses TRBV9 and TRBJ1-1; 7 bases are shared with TRBD1. The ends lost 3 bases at V and 5 bases at J; junction bases unmatched: 10. The germline gives CDR1 SGDLS, CDR2 YYNGEE. This CDR3 contains 15 residues. The chain's CDR3 is CASSGYRGPGTEAFF. The CDR3 DNA reads as TGTGCCAGCAGCGGGTACAGGGGACCGGGGACTGAAGCTTTCTTT. Full variable domain (outside the CDR3, taken from reference TRBV9 and TRBJ1-1): DSGVTQTPKHLITATGQRVTLRCSPRSGDLSVYWYQQSLDQGLQFLIQYYNGEERAKGNILERFSAQQFPDLHSELNLSSLELGDSALYFCASSGYRGPGTEAFFGQGTRLTVV.

The genes are TRBV29-1 and TRBJ1-5; no reliable D call. Germline CDR1 and CDR2: SQVTM and ANQGSEA. The CDR3 has 13 amino acids. V was cut by 7 bases and J by 1 base, with 11 bases left in between. The CDR3 sequence: CSDARRSNQPQHF. In DNA form, the CDR3 reads TGCAGCGATGCCAGGAGGAGCAATCAGCCCCAGCATTTT.

This sequence joins TRBV29-1 and TRBJ1-2; 7 nucleotides align to TRBD1. Germline trimming cut 6 bases from V and 4 bases from J; bases unmatched to any gene: 8. This CDR3 contains 13 residues. Germline V CDR1 and CDR2: SQVTM, ANQGSEA. CDR3 sequence: CSVERQGPYGYTF. The DNA for the CDR3 is TGCAGCGTCGAAAGACAGGGTCCCTATGGCTACACCTTC.

This rearrangement joins TRBV23-1 to TRBJ1-3; D is unclear. TRBV23-1 is sorted into the ORF group, with uncertain function. Trimming pared 1 base from V and 0 bases from J, leaving 13 bases between. This CDR3 comprises 17 residues. DNA of the CDR3: TGCGCCAGCAGTCAATTCTTTCCGGGATCCTCTGGAAACACCATATATTTT. Amino acids: CASSQFFPGSSGNTIYF.

CDR3 sequence (DNA): TGTGCCAGCAGCCAGGGGAATTCGGATCAGCCCCAGCATTTT. It is translated as CASSQGNSDQPQHF. The V and J genes are TRBV28 and TRBJ1-5, with D possibly matching TRBD1 (6 bases). The CDR3 loop spans 14 amino acids. CDR1 and CDR2 (germline): MDHEN, SYDVKM. Trimming pared 6 bases from V and 5 bases from J, leaving 14 bases between.

V usage is TRBV29-1 and J usage is TRBJ2-1, with a weak D call TRBD1 (6 bases). CDR1 and CDR2 from the germline V gene are SQVTM and ANQGSEA. V lost 5 bases and J lost 3, with 8 bases in between. The CDR3 is 12 residues long. CDR3 coding DNA: TGCAGCGTTTACAGGGTCTACAATGAGCAGTTCTTC. It is translated as CSVYRVYNEQFF.

This rearrangement joins TRBV27 to TRBJ1-3; TRBD1 might be the D (6 bases). Germline lookup yields CDR1 MNHEY and CDR2 SMNVEV (reference sequence). Between the trimmed V and J ends, which lost 5 bases and 1 base, there was a span of 12 bases. CDR3 size: 15 residues. Here the CDR3 DNA reads TGTGCCAGCAGTCAAGGACAGTGGTCTGGAAACACCATATATTTT. The encoded protein is CASSQGQWSGNTIYF.

This chain uses TRBV2 with TRBJ1-2, with D uncertain. V was clipped by 8 bases and J by 4 bases, with 14 bases between them. The CDR3 covers 13 residues. Germline values: CDR1 SNHLY, CDR2 FYNNEI. In DNA, the CDR3 is TGTGCCAGCGTTACGGAGGGATTCTATGGCTACACCTTC. It translates to CASVTEGFYGYTF.

V usage is TRBV29-1 and J usage is TRBJ1-4; 11 nucleotides line up with TRBD1. J was trimmed by 6 bases and V by 6 bases; bases with no gene match: 9. CDR3 size: 15 residues. CDR1 SQVTM and CDR2 ANQGSEA come from the germline V gene. CDR3 sequence reads: CSVPGQGARDEKLFF. CDR3 nucleotide sequence: TGCAGCGTCCCCGGACAGGGGGCGCGGGATGAAAAACTGTTTTTT.

This rearrangement joins TRBV2 to TRBJ1-3; 9 bases fit TRBD1. This CDR3 comprises 16 residues. Looked up from germline, CDR1 is SNHLY and CDR2 is FYNNEI. The trim removed 8 bases at V and 3 bases at J, leaving 11 bases unmatched. The chain's CDR3 is CASYSQLGQGGNTIYF. CDR3 DNA: TGTGCCAGCTATTCCCAGTTGGGACAGGGTGGAAACACCATATATTTT.

The chain recombines TRBV27 with TRBJ2-1; 11 nucleotides match TRBD2. V lost 5 bases to trimming and J lost 4 bases; unmatched junction nucleotides: 4. The CDR3 extends over 15 amino acids. CDR1 and CDR2 from the germline V gene are MNHEY and SMNVEV (reference sequence). The CDR3, as DNA: TGTGCCAGCAGTCAACTAGCGGGAGTATACAATGAGCAGTTCTTC. Translating gives CASSQLAGVYNEQFF.

This sequence joins TRBV29-1 and TRBJ2-7; no reliable D call. V was pared by 3 bases and J by 3 bases, with 9 bases between. This CDR3 region has 12 residues. From germline, CDR1 is SQVTM and CDR2 ANQGSEA. This CDR3 is CSVEVRNYEQYF. CDR3 nucleotide sequence: TGCAGCGTTGAGGTGAGAAACTACGAGCAGTACTTC.

The J gene is TRBJ1-2, the V gene TRBV4-1; D call uncertain. Trimming left V 0 bases short and J 5 bases short, with 7 bases between. There are 13 residues in the CDR3. Germline CDR1 reads MGHRA; CDR2 reads YSYEKL. Here the CDR3 DNA reads TGCGCCAGCAGCCAAGATCTGCAGTATGGCTACACCTTC. This gives the protein CASSQDLQYGYTF.

The chain uses TRBV6-5 and TRBJ2-5; 10 bases are shared with TRBD1. Germline CDR1 MNHEY, CDR2 SVGAGI. V shed 4 bases, J shed 2 bases, and the junction held 7 bases outside the gene matches. The CDR3 is made up of 16 amino acids. The CDR3 reads CASSFDRGRWQETQYF. CDR3 DNA sequence: TGTGCCAGCAGTTTCGACAGGGGGCGCTGGCAAGAGACCCAGTACTTC.

V usage is TRBV5-1 and J usage is TRBJ1-1; the D gene is possibly TRBD1 (6 bases). The germline V and J ends were trimmed by 5 bases and 6 bases, with 11 bases remaining between them. CDR3 length: 12 amino acids. Germline V gene data show CDR1 as SGHRS and CDR2 as YFSETQ. DNA for the CDR3: TGCGCCAGCAGAAACTCAGGGGCTGAAGCTTTCTTT. This translates into CASRNSGAEAFF.

The CDR3 DNA sequence: TGTGCCAGCAGTTACTCAATAACAGGGTTGGTTCGCGAGCAGTACTTC. The encoded protein is CASSYSITGLVREQYF. V usage is TRBV6-5 and J usage is TRBJ2-7, with a weak D call TRBD1 (6 bases). Trimming pared 0 bases from V and 6 bases from J, leaving 18 bases between. This CDR3 comprises 16 residues. The germline CDR1 and CDR2 sequences are MNHEY and SVGAGI.

This clone was seen more than once but under ten times. The chain combines TRBV6-1 with TRBJ1-2; D is unresolved. Germline V lookup: CDR1 MNHNS, CDR2 SASEGT. There are 13 residues in the CDR3. The V end lost 5 bases, the J end lost 2 bases, and 9 bases lay between the germline ends. The CDR3 is CASSHERNYGYTF. DNA of the CDR3: TGTGCCAGCAGTCATGAAAGGAACTATGGCTACACCTTC.

CDR3 region: CASIFRENYGYTF. CDR3 DNA: TGTGCCAGCATTTTCAGGGAAAACTATGGCTACACCTTC. The chain couples TRBV2 to TRBJ1-2, with D tentatively TRBD1 (5 bases). V was clipped by 7 bases and J by 2 bases, with 11 bases between them. The germline gives CDR1 SNHLY, CDR2 FYNNEI. This CDR3 is built from 13 residues.

The chain links TRBV29-1 to TRBJ2-7; D uncertain. V was trimmed by 5 bases and J by 6 bases, leaving 11 bases between them. This CDR3 comprises 11 residues. The germline V gene has CDR1 SQVTM and CDR2 ANQGSEA. The CDR3 sequence: CSVWQVGEQYF. DNA for the CDR3: TGCAGCGTTTGGCAGGTCGGCGAGCAGTACTTC.

The V call is TRBV30, the J call TRBJ2-3, with D unclear. Germline lookup yields CDR1 GTSNPN and CDR2 SVGIG (reference sequence). This CDR3 is 11 amino acids long. Trimming removed 7 bases at V and 4 bases at J, with 9 bases between. The CDR3 sequence: CASTPSDTQYF. DNA of the CDR3: TGTGCCTCGACTCCATCAGATACGCAGTATTTT.

V and J are TRBV28 and TRBJ1-3; D is undetermined. Germline V gene lookup returns CDR1 MDHEN and CDR2 SYDVKM. The CDR3 is made up of 14 amino acids. V dropped 2 bases and J dropped 3 bases, with 8 bases sitting between them. In DNA form, the CDR3 reads TGTGCCAGCAGTTTAGCGGAGCATGGAAACACCATATATTTT. Protein sequence: CASSLAEHGNTIYF.

The chain carries TRBV19 and TRBJ2-3; D gene unclear. CDR3 length equals 15 residues. CDR1 and CDR2 from the germline V gene are LNHDA and SQIVND (reference sequence). Trimming took 6 bases from V and 4 from J, leaving 17 bases between them. CDR3 bases: TGTGCCAGTAGCCCGATATTCACGGATCCAGATACGCAGTATTTT. Its protein product is CASSPIFTDPDTQYF.

The rearrangement uses TRBV9 and TRBJ1-5; D may be TRBD1 (6 bases). This CDR3 region has 15 residues. The V and J ends lost 0 bases and 3 bases respectively, with 10 bases between them. From germline, CDR1 is SGDLS and CDR2 YYNGEE. Here the CDR3 DNA reads TGTGCCAGCAGCGTAGAAGGGGGACTCAATCAGCCCCAGCATTTT. Its protein is CASSVEGGLNQPQHF.

The chain couples TRBV9 to TRBJ1-1; tentatively, D is TRBD1 (6 bases). V was pared by 3 bases and J by 8 bases, with 11 bases between. CDR3 size: 12 residues. CDR1 is SGDLS, CDR2 YYNGEE, per germline. CDR3 sequence: CASSDLDREAFF. Here the CDR3 DNA reads TGTGCCAGCAGCGACTTGGACAGAGAAGCTTTCTTT.